These T cell receptor beta chains were read from a single sample in a study of T cell repertoires in cytomegalovirus infection. These receptors have no identified antigens. One entry per CDR3 protein results from TCRdb running MiXCR on the reads. The sample carries roughly 570,000 distinct CDR3 sequences, 35% to 50% recorded once. The sequencing here drew on cultured PBMCs, taken from culture after CMV antigen stimulation. These receptors were taken from a human donor in good health (CMV status not recorded). Some clones in this sample may be carry-over from other donors' samples. Both conserved end residues are part of each CDR3. A D gene is named only where the DNA matches it firmly. Some rows have no size entry. The others give once, few or many, or a class for an expanded clone.

NA	TRBV4-2	NA	TRBJ1-1	TGTGCCAGCAGCCACGGCGGGTTGCGCGTTCGGTGGACTGAAGCTTTCTTT	CASSHGGLRVRWTEAFF
NA	TRBV6-1	NA	TRBJ1-6	TGTGCCAGCAGGGCGTTGGGATTATGGAATTCACCCCTCCACTTT	CASRALGLWNSPLHF
NA	TRBV4-1	few	TRBJ1-5	TGCGCCAGCAGCCAAGCGGAGGGTCATAATCAGCCCCAGCATTTT	CASSQAEGHNQPQHF
NA	TRBV5-1	NA	TRBJ2-7	TGCGCCAGCAGCTTGGTTGTCGGACGTTCCTACGAGCAGTACTTC	CASSLVVGRSYEQYF
NA	TRBV20-1	few	TRBJ2-3	TGCAGTGCTCCCCCGGCGGTAGCAGAAAGCACAGATACGCAGTATTTT	CSAPPAVAESTDTQYF
NA	TRBV6-6	NA	TRBJ2-2	TGTGCCAGCTGCCTAGCGTATAACACCGGGGAGCTGTTTTTT	CASCLAYNTGELFF
TRBD1	TRBV20-1	NA	TRBJ1-1	TGCAGTGCTATGGGGCAGGGGGATTCGAACACTGAAGCTTTCTTT	CSAMGQGDSNTEAFF
NA	TRBV11-2	few	TRBJ2-3	TGTGCCAGCGGCCTGGCGGATACGCAGTATTTT	CASGLADTQYF
NA	TRBV4-1	few	TRBJ1-2	TGCGCCAGCAGCCAAGACGACAGACCATTTAACTATGGCTACACCTTC	CASSQDDRPFNYGYTF
NA	TRBV7-6	few	TRBJ1-3	TGTGCCAGCAGCTTAGTCGGAGGTGGCACCATATATTTT	CASSLVGGGTIYF
NA	TRBV15	NA	TRBJ2-1	TGTGCCACCACCACCACCCTGAGAGACAATGAGCAGTTCTTC	CATTTTLRDNEQFF
NA	TRBV7-2	NA	TRBJ2-7	TGTGCCAGCAGCTTAGGGTTCCACGAGCAGTACTTC	CASSLGFHEQYF
TRBD1	TRBV12-3/TRBV12-4	NA	TRBJ2-3	TGTGCCAGCAGTGACAGGGCGTTCACAGATACGCAGTATTTT	CASSDRAFTDTQYF
NA	TRBV11-2	NA	TRBJ2-1	TGTGCCAGCAAACGACAGCAGGGGCGGGATGAGCAGTTCTTC	CASKRQQGRDEQFF
NA	TRBV9	NA	TRBJ2-3	TGTGCCAGCAGCGGCAGACTAGAAGATACGCAGTATTTT	CASSGRLEDTQYF
NA	TRBV6-8	NA	TRBJ2-1	TGTGCCAGCAGTTACTCGTCCCGGATCAATGAGCAGTTCTTC	CASSYSSRINEQFF
TRBD2	TRBV6-2/TRBV6-3	NA	TRBJ2-7	TGTGCCAGCAGTTACGCGACTAGCGGGAGCTTCTACGAGCAGTACTTC	CASSYATSGSFYEQYF
NA	TRBV11-1	NA	TRBJ2-3	TGTGCCAGCATGGCCTTTTCCACAGATACGCAGTATTTT	CASMAFSTDTQYF
TRBD1	TRBV7-3	NA	TRBJ2-1	TGTGCCAGCAGACCGCGCGAGGACAGGGGAGACAATGAGCAGTTCTTC	CASRPREDRGDNEQFF
NA	TRBV5-5	once	TRBJ1-1	TGTGCCAGCAGTCCGGGGTTTAACACTGAAGCTTTCTTT	CASSPGFNTEAFF
TRBD2	TRBV20-1	NA	TRBJ2-7	TGCAGTGCTAGAGAAGGGACTAGCGTGCAGTACTTC	CSAREGTSVQYF
NA	TRBV6-6	once	TRBJ1-5	TGTGCCAGCAGGGGATCAGATATCAATCAGCCCCAGCATTTT	CASRGSDINQPQHF
TRBD1	TRBV6-5	NA	TRBJ1-3	TGTGCCAGCAGCAACAGGGGATGGGACTCTGGAAACACCATATATTTT	CASSNRGWDSGNTIYF
TRBD2	TRBV7-2	many	TRBJ2-7	TGTGCCAGCAGCTTACGGGGGGGCACTAGCGGGATTCCCATGGACTTC	CASSLRGGTSGIPMDF
NA	TRBV12-3/TRBV12-4	NA	TRBJ2-7	TGTGCCAGCGCACTCGGCAACGAGCAGTACTTC	CASALGNEQYF
TRBD1	TRBV12-3/TRBV12-4	NA	TRBJ1-1	TGTGCCAGCAGCTTGACAGGGGCCACTGAAGCTTTCTTT	CASSLTGATEAFF
TRBD2	TRBV2	few	TRBJ2-3	TGTGCCAGCAGTCGACTAGCGCGGGTAGATACGCAGTATTTT	CASSRLARVDTQYF
TRBD2	TRBV20-1	few	TRBJ2-1	TGCAGTGCTAGTACGGGAGGCTCCTACAATGAGCAGTTCTTC	CSASTGGSYNEQFF
TRBD1	TRBV7-2	few	TRBJ2-7	TGTGCCAGCAGCTTAGTTAGGGGGCCAACCTACGAGCAGTACTTC	CASSLVRGPTYEQYF
NA	TRBV7-2	NA	TRBJ1-5	TGTGCCAGCAGCTACCGCAGGAATCAGCCCCAGCATTTT	CASSYRRNQPQHF
TRBD2	TRBV7-2	NA	TRBJ2-3	TGTGCCAGCAGCTTAGTAGGGACTAGCGGACCAGATACGCAGTATTTT	CASSLVGTSGPDTQYF
NA	TRBV6-1	few	TRBJ1-4	TGTGCCAGCAGGTCTTCCGAGGGCGCTAATGAAAAACTGTTTTTT	CASRSSEGANEKLFF
NA	TRBV2	NA	TRBJ1-1	TGTGCCAGCAGTGGAGGGTTGAACACTGAAGCTTTCTTT	CASSGGLNTEAFF
TRBD2	TRBV3-1	NA	TRBJ2-1	TGTGCCAGCAGCCCGCTACAATCCTCGGGACTAGCGGGAGGCCTACAGTTCTTC	CASSPLQSSGLAGGLQFF
NA	TRBV7-2	NA	TRBJ2-1	TGTGCCAGCAGCTTAAACGGGGACAATGAGCAGTTCTTC	CASSLNGDNEQFF
TRBD2	TRBV28	NA	TRBJ2-5	TGTGCCAGCAGACAACTAGGGACTAGCGGGCGAGAGACCCAGTACTTC	CASRQLGTSGRETQYF
NA	TRBV7-2	many	TRBJ1-5	TGTGCCAGCAGCTTAGACAATCAGCCCCAGCATTTT	CASSLDNQPQHF
NA	TRBV12-5	few	TRBJ1-3	TGTGCTAGTGGTTTAGGAAACACCATATATTTT	CASGLGNTIYF
TRBD1	TRBV7-9	many	TRBJ2-7	TGTGCCAGCAGCTTAGCCGGGACAGCCTACGAGCAGTACTTC	CASSLAGTAYEQYF
TRBD1	TRBV7-2	NA	TRBJ2-5	TGTGCCAGCAGCCCAGACAGGGTGAAAGAGACCCAGTACTTC	CASSPDRVKETQYF
TRBD1	TRBV5-6	NA	TRBJ2-5	TGTGCCAGCAGCCCTGGACAGGCGCTCAGGACCCAGTACTTC	CASSPGQALRTQYF
NA	TRBV11-2	NA	TRBJ1-1	TGTGCCAGCAGCTTAGATGACAGTAACACTGAAGCTTTCTTT	CASSLDDSNTEAFF
NA	TRBV20-1	few	TRBJ2-3	TGCAGTGCTCGGGCCCCCCAAGGTGAAGATACGCAGTATTTT	CSARAPQGEDTQYF
NA	TRBV12-3/TRBV12-4	few	TRBJ2-3	TGTGCTCTAACCACACTGGAAGTCACAGATACGCAGTATTTT	CALTTLEVTDTQYF
NA	TRBV7-2	few	TRBJ2-7	TGTGCCAGCAGCTTAGCGCGCTATTTCGACGAGCAGTACTTC	CASSLARYFDEQYF
NA	TRBV7-2	NA	TRBJ2-3	TGTGCCAGCAGCGCGCGGGACGGAAACACAGATACGCAGTATTTT	CASSARDGNTDTQYF
NA	TRBV7-2	NA	TRBJ1-5	TGTGCCAGCAGCTTATCGGCCTTGAGCAATCAGCCCCAGCATTTT	CASSLSALSNQPQHF
NA	TRBV6-6	NA	TRBJ2-3	TGTGCCAGCAGTTTGAGGAGTGGGGGGATCACAGATACGCAGTATTTT	CASSLRSGGITDTQYF
NA	TRBV12-3/TRBV12-4	NA	TRBJ1-2	TGTGCCAGCCAGGGCGGGAGAGGCTACACCTTC	CASQGGRGYTF
NA	TRBV7-2	few	TRBJ2-1	TGTGCCAGCAGCTTTGTATCGGGATGGAGGAATGAGCAGTTCTTC	CASSFVSGWRNEQFF
TRBD1	TRBV20-1	NA	TRBJ1-5	TGCAGTGCTAGAGAGGGGACAGGGGGCGGTCAGCCCCAGCATTTT	CSAREGTGGGQPQHF
NA	TRBV7-2	many	TRBJ2-3	TGTGCCAGCAGCCAGTCAAGAGATACGCAGTATTTT	CASSQSRDTQYF